This T cell receptor (beta chain) originates from a study of CD8 T cells in Susac syndrome. Germline CDR1 is DFQATT and CDR2 is SNEGSKA (reference sequence). The CDR3 is made up of 15 amino acids. Trimming shortened V by 6 bases and J by 4 bases, and 19 bases separated the two germline ends. An amount of RNA that ranged from roughly 0.5 to 1 ug was reverse transcribed with random hexamers. In TCRdb, the immunoSEQ multiplex PCR reads were re-called with MiXCR into one record per CDR3 protein. The data show 70,000 to 100,000 distinct CDR3 sequences, with approximately 96% seen just once and about 0.68% held by the top ten.

The J gene is TRBJ2-1, the V gene TRBV20-1; TRBD2 is a possible D gene (6 bases). This clonotype originated in a human donor with Susac syndrome. The sample comprised CD8+ T cells from PBMCs. Here the CDR3 reads CSALGLTRKYNEQFF. CDR3 nucleotides: TGCAGTGCGCTCGGACTAACTAGGAAATACAATGAGCAGTTCTTC.